Sequencing of this T cell receptor (beta chain) was carried out in a study of Ad26.COV2.S vaccination and SARS-CoV-2 variants. Study background: Participant was drawn from the COV1001 Ad26.COV2.S trial arm.

About this clone itself: What it binds is not known.

The CDR3 loop spans 16 amino acids. Trimming stripped 0 bases from V and 0 bases from J, with 9 bases between. Germline CDR1 MNHNS, CDR2 SASEGT. Regarding treatment: about 20 received Ad26.COV2.S at low or high dose, single or two shots; several received placebo; per-sample allocation not given. Material that was analyzed had been drawn on day 63 after the first vaccine or placebo injection. Boston supplied an adult donor aged 18-55 years. Study-wide points: Those who received vaccine or placebo ended up with similar non-spike TCR breadth.

Sequencing used immunoSEQ multiplex PCR; TCRdb keeps in-frame clones, though not all of them. The sample includes more than 300,000 clones, 70% to 90% seen only once; the top ten take approximately 12%. The chain is built from TRBV6-1 and TRBJ1-3; D gene unclear. The clonotype originates from a person between 18 and 65 years old who received the Ad26.COV2.S COVID-19 vaccine or a placebo. The sequencing used peripheral blood, collected in a trial of Ad26.COV2.S vaccine versus placebo. CDR3 sequence reads: CASSEALWDSGNTIYF. CDR3 in DNA: TGTGCCAGCAGTGAAGCGCTTTGGGACTCTGGAAACACCATATATTTT.